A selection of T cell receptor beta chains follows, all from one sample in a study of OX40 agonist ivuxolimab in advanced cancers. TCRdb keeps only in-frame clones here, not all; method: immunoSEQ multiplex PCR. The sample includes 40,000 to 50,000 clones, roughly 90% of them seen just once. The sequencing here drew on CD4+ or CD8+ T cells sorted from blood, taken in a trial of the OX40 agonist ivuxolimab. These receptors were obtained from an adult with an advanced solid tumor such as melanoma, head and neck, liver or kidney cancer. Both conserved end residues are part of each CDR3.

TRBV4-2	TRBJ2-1	CASSPSYRGTNNEQFF
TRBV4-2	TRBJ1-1	CASSENRGEAFF
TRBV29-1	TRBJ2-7	CSGRTGTYEQYF
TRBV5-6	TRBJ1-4	CASSLGRQARARVFF
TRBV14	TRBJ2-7	CASSQVKLGLAGYEQYF
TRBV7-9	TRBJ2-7	CASSSSGFAHNEQYF
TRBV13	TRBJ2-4	CASSFSGVGKNIQYF
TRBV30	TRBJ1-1	CAWSVPQLNTEAFF
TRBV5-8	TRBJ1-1	CASSLRGWEAFF
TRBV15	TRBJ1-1	CATSTYRGRNTEAFF
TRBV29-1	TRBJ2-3	CSVGLAGGYADTQYF
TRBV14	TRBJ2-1	CASSIAGGAPEQFF
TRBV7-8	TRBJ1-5	CASSFGRGNQPQHF
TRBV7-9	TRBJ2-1	CASSLEGPPYNEQFF
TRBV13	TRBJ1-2	CASSSALPGQGKFYGYTF
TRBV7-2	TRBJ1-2	CASSFGQSYGYTF
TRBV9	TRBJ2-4	CASSVGALAKNIQYF
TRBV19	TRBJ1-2	CASTAGVLYGYTF
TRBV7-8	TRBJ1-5	CASSSGSLLQPQHF
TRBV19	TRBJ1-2	CATSTGRSGYTF
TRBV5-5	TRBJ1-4	CASSLAVATNEKLFF
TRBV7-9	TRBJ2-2	CASSLPRERNTGELFF
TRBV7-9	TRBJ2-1	CASSPLAGGNYNEQFF
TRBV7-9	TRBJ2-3	CASSLAEAAKSDTQYF
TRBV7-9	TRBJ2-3	CASSPGVADTQYF
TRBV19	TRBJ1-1	CASSIELTGGSPEAFF
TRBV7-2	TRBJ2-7	CASSPPGYSYEQYF
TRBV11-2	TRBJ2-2	CASSLLAGGDTGELFF
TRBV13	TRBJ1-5	CASSRERDQPQHF
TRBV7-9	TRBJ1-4	CASSHRDRPSVIVF
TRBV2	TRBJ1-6	CASSERPSYNSPLHF
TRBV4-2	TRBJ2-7	CASSQGGGASYEQYF
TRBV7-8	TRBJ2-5	CASSNPGTSGGETQYF
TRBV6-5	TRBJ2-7	CASSYSSRVVFNEQYF
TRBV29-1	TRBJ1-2	CSARDLYGYTF
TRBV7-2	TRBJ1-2	CASNSNGQGMNNHGYTF
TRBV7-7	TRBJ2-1	CASSSAGGNYNEQFF
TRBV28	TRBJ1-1	CAILTRRGEDTEAFF
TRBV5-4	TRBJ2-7	CASSPSRDKYYEQYF
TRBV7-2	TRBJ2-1	CASSRRLAGSSYNEQFF
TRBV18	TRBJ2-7	CASKIDSPAVYEQYF
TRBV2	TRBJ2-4	CASRGTGEDKNIQYF
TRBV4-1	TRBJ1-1	CASSQSGHLNTEAFF
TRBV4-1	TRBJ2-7	CASSPPEQVYEQYF
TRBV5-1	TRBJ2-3	CASSLEDITDTQYF
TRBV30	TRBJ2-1	CAWRTGTEEQFF
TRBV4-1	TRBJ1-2	CASSQGQLSGYTF
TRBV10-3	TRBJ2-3	CAIGGTGDLSDTQYF
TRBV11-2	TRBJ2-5	CASSPGWTSGGQETQYF
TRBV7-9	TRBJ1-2	CASSFRGRDYGYTF
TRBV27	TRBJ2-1	CASSRGLAGRNEQFF
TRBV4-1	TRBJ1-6	CASSQYREISPLHF
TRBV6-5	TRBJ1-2	CASSSPGRGVNYGYTF
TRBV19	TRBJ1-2	CASSTDSDRAGYGYTF